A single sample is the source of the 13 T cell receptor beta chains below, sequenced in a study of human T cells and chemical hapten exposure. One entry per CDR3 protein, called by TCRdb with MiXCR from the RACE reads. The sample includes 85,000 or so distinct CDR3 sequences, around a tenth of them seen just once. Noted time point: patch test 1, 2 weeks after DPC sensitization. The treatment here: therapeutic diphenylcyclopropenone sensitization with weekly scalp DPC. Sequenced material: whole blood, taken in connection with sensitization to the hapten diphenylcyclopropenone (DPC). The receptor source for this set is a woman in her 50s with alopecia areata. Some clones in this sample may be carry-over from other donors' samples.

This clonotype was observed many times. CDR3 region: CASSPPRVASGRTGNTGELFF. For the CDR3, the DNA is TGTGCCAGCAGCCCCCCTCGAGTGGCTAGCGGGAGGACAGGAAACACCGGGGAGCTGTTTTTT. The chain employs TRBV6-6 and TRBJ2-2; TRBD2 agrees at 11 bases. The germline gives CDR1 MNHNY, CDR2 SVGAGI (reference sequence). The J segment lost 2 bases and the V segment lost 6 bases, leaving 20 bases of the junction unmatched. The CDR3 is 21 residues long.

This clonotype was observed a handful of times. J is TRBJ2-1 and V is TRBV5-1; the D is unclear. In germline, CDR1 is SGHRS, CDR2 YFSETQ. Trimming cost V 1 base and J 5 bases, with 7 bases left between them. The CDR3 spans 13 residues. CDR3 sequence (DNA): TGCGCCAGCAGCTTGATAGAGAACAATGAGCAGTTCTTC. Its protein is CASSLIENNEQFF.

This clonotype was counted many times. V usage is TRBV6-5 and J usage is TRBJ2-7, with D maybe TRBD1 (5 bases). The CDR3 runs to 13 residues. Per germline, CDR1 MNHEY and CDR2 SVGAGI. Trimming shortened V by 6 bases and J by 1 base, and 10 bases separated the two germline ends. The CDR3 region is CASRTTASYEQYF. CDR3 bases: TGTGCCAGCAGGACGACAGCTTCCTACGAGCAGTACTTC.

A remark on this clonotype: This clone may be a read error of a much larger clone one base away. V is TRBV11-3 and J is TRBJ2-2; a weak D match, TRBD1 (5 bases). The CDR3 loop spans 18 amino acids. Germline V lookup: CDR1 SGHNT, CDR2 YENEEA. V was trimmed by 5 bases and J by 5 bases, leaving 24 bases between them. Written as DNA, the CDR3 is TGTGCCAGCAGCACCCGTCTTTCTAATGCAAAGGGGACCGGGGAGCTGTTTTTT. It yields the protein CASSTRLSNAKGTGELFF.

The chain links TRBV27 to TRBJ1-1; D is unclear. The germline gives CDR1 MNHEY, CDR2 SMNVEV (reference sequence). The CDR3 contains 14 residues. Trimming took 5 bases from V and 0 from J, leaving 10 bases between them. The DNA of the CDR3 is TGTGCCAGCAGTCCGAGTACCATGAACACTGAAGCTTTCTTT. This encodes CASSPSTMNTEAFF.

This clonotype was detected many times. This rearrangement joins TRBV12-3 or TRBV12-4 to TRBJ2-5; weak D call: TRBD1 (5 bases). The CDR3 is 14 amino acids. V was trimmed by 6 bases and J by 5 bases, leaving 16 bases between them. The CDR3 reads CASSPGGARETQYF. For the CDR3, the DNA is TGTGCCAGCAGCCCCGGTGGGGCCCGGGAGACCCAGTACTTC.

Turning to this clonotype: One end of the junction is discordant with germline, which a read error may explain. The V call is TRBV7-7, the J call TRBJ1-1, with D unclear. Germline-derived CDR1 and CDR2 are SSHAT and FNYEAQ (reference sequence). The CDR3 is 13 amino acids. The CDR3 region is CASSSDRGTEAFF. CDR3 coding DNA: TGTGCTAGCAGCTCCGACCGAGGCACTGAAGCTTTCTTT.

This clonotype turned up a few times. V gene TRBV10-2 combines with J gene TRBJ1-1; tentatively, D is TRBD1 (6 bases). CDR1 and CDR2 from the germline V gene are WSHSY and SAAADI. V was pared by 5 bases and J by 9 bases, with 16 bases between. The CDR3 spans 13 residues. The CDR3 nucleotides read TGCGCCAGCAGTACCGCGGGGACACTGAAAGCTTTCTTT. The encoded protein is CASSTAGTLKAFF.

DNA for the CDR3: TGCGCCAGCAGCCAGGCAAACCTTGGAGGGGGGGCAAACAATGAGCAGTTCTTC. The encoded protein is CASSQANLGGGANNEQFF. The V gene is TRBV4-1, the J gene TRBJ2-1; D possibly corresponds to TRBD2 (7 bases). Germline CDR1 and CDR2: MGHRA and YSYEKL. The CDR3 is 18 amino acids. With 3 bases removed from V and 5 bases from J, the gap between germline ends came to 23 bases.

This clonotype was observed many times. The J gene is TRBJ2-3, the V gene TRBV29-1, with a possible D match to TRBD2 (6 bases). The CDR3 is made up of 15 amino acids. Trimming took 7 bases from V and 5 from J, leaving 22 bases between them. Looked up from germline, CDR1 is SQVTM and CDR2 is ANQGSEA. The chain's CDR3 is CSATHNGGPRDTQYF. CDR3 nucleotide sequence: TGCAGCGCAACCCACAACGGGGGACCCAGAGATACGCAGTATTTT.

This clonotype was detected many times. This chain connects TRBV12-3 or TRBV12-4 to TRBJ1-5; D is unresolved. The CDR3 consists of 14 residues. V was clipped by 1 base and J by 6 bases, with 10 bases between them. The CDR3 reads CASSLVQSGQPQHF. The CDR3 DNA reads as TGTGCCAGCAGTTTAGTGCAGTCCGGTCAGCCCCAGCATTTT.

The CDR3 DNA reads as TGTGCCAGCAGCTTATCCCCGGGAGGGGTAAGTGAGCAGTTCTTC. This gives the protein CASSLSPGGVSEQFF. J is TRBJ2-1 and V is TRBV7-2, with 8 bases aligning to TRBD2. Trimming took 2 bases from V and 9 from J; bases not matched to a gene: 9. Germline V gene data show CDR1 as SGHTA and CDR2 as FQGNSA. The CDR3 extends over 15 amino acids.

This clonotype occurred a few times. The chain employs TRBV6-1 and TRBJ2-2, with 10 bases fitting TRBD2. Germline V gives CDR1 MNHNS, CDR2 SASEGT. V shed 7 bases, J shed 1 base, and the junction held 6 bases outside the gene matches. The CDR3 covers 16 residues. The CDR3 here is CASTLTSGVNTGELFF. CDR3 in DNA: TGTGCCAGCACCCTAACTAGCGGGGTGAACACCGGGGAGCTGTTTTTT.